The 18 T cell receptor beta chains presented below share a single source sample, sequenced in a study of blood T cell repertoires in COVID-19. Profiled with immunoSEQ multiplex PCR; TCRdb holds only in-frame clones, not every one. Altogether 300,000 to 350,000 clones are present, 85% to 90% being singletons, with the ten largest covering roughly 1%. The sequencing sample was made of peripheral blood. Source of these receptors: a woman aged 40 to 50 with COVID-19, enrolled during active disease.

This clone has more than one count but fewer than ten. The chain carries TRBV5-1 and TRBJ1-2; 10 bases match TRBD1. The germline V gene encodes CDR1 SGHRS and CDR2 YFSETQ. The CDR3 runs 16 residues. J was trimmed by 2 bases and V by 3 bases; bases with no gene match: 7. The CDR3 loop reads CASSYDRGRLNYGYTF. In DNA form, the CDR3 reads TGCGCCAGCAGCTACGACAGGGGGCGTTTAAACTATGGCTACACCTTC.

This sequence joins TRBV6-5 and TRBJ1-6; TRBD1 matches at 9 bases. Germline V lookup: CDR1 MNHEY, CDR2 SVGAGI. The CDR3 covers 15 residues. V shed 4 bases, J shed 7 bases, and the junction held 5 bases outside the gene matches. CDR3 loop: CASSSSGTGNSPLHF. CDR3 in DNA: TGTGCCAGCAGTTCCTCCGGGACAGGGAATTCACCCCTCCACTTT.

This clone is a singleton in its sample. The chain employs TRBV9 and TRBJ1-4, with 7 nucleotides matching TRBD1. The CDR3 runs 16 residues. V lost 3 bases and J lost 2; bases outside the gene matches: 7. Germline CDR1 reads SGDLS; CDR2 reads YYNGEE. Here the CDR3 DNA reads TGTGCCAGCAGCGCTAACCCGACAGGGACTAATGAAAAACTGTTTTTT. Translating it yields CASSANPTGTNEKLFF.

The table lists this clone with a few counts. The chain has TRBV19 and TRBJ1-5; D not certain. With 5 bases removed from V and 9 bases from J, the gap between germline ends came to 14 bases. The CDR3 has 13 amino acids. Germline CDR1 and CDR2: LNHDA and SQIVND (reference sequence). The CDR3 reads CASSQVGAGPQHF. In nucleotides, the CDR3 is TGTGCCAGTAGTCAGGTAGGCGCAGGGCCCCAGCATTTT.

The V call is TRBV5-1, the J call TRBJ2-7; weak D call: TRBD2 (6 bases). CDR1 and CDR2 from the germline V gene are SGHRS and YFSETQ. The CDR3 length is 17 residues. V was shortened by 4 bases and J by 3 bases, with 23 bases between the two germline ends. The CDR3 reads CASSLVPPGLSLYEQYF. DNA of the CDR3: TGCGCCAGCAGCCTCGTCCCCCCGGGACTCTCTCTCTACGAGCAGTACTTC.

The genes are TRBV30 and TRBJ1-5, with 7 bases aligning to TRBD1. Trimming took 2 bases from V and 9 from J; bases not matched to a gene: 1. This CDR3 is 11 amino acids long. Germline V gene sequence: CDR1 GTSNPN, CDR2 SVGIG (reference sequence). The CDR3 is CAWSPGGPQHF. CDR3 nucleotides: TGTGCCTGGAGTCCAGGGGGGCCCCAGCATTTT.

On this clone: Other nucleotide sequences in the sample specify the same CDR3. The chain links TRBV18 to TRBJ2-2; no firm D call. CDR1 is KGHSH and CDR2 is LQKENI in the germline V gene. The CDR3 runs 13 residues. V lost 3 bases and J 4 bases, leaving 6 bases between the germline ends. The CDR3 region is CASSPRGTGELFF. The CDR3 bases are TGTGCCAGCTCACCTCGAGGCACCGGGGAGCTGTTTTTT.

This chain joins TRBV5-6 and TRBJ2-1, with TRBD1 matching 12 bases. CDR1 SGHDT and CDR2 YYEEEE come from the germline V gene. V shed 4 bases and J 14 bases; nucleotides not matched to a gene: 13. There are 15 residues in the CDR3. The CDR3 nucleotides are TGTGCCAGCAGCAGTGCCCCCGGGACAGGGGGCCCGAAGTTCTTC. It codes for CASSSAPGTGGPKFF.

This chain connects TRBV6-6 to TRBJ2-3, with 13 nucleotides matching TRBD2. With 5 bases clipped from V and 2 bases from J, the junction kept 25 bases outside the gene matches. The CDR3 has 23 amino acids. Per germline, CDR1 MNHNY and CDR2 SVGAGI (reference sequence). The CDR3 region has the DNA TGTGCCAGCAGTCTAAATCTTCTAAGGACTAGCGGGGGTCCCCACTCACTCACAGATACGCAGTATTTT. It yields the protein CASSLNLLRTSGGPHSLTDTQYF.

The genes are TRBV30 and TRBJ1-1; D not resolved. Trimming stripped 2 bases from V and 7 bases from J, with 8 bases between. This CDR3 is 11 amino acids long. The germline gives CDR1 GTSNPN, CDR2 SVGIG (reference sequence). CDR3 loop: CAWSHGNEAFF. CDR3 coding DNA: TGTGCCTGGAGTCACGGGAATGAAGCTTTCTTT.

V gene TRBV25-1 combines with J gene TRBJ1-6, with D tentatively TRBD1 (6 bases). Trimming removed 5 bases from V and 5 bases from J, with 16 bases in between. The CDR3 has 16 amino acids. CDR1 and CDR2 from the germline V gene are MGHDK and SYGVNS. CDR3 bases: TGTGCCAGCAGTCCTCTCGACAGGCGCGATAATTCACCCCTCCACTTT. This codes for CASSPLDRRDNSPLHF.

The rearrangement uses TRBV19 and TRBJ2-6, with D maybe TRBD2 (6 bases). The CDR3 extends over 19 amino acids. V was shortened by 1 base and J by 0 bases, with 16 bases between the two germline ends. The V gene's germline CDR1 is LNHDA and CDR2 SQIVND (reference sequence). The chain's CDR3 is CASSIAAGGVSSGANVLTF. CDR3 DNA sequence: TGTGCCAGTAGTATAGCAGCAGGCGGGGTTAGCTCTGGGGCCAACGTCCTGACTTTC.

The J gene is TRBJ2-3, the V gene TRBV5-4; 8 bases match TRBD2. This CDR3 has 15 residues. V was clipped by 4 bases and J by 2 bases; unmatched bases: 6. Germline assignment: CDR1 SGHNT and CDR2 YYREEE (reference sequence). CDR3 amino acids: CASSPGGTSTDTQYF. The CDR3 bases are TGTGCCAGCAGCCCGGGGGGGACATCCACAGATACGCAGTATTTT.

The chain combines TRBV10-3 with TRBJ1-2; D may be TRBD1 (5 bases). This CDR3 region has 13 residues. Trimming took off 1 base at V and 8 bases at J, with 11 bases between the two ends. CDR1 ENHRY and CDR2 SYGVKD come from the germline V gene. The CDR3 region is CAISELQVWGYTF. Written as DNA, the CDR3 is TGTGCCATCAGTGAGTTACAGGTGTGGGGCTACACCTTC.

V gene TRBV29-1 combines with J gene TRBJ2-3; D possibly corresponds to TRBD2 (5 bases). V was cut by 4 bases and J by 0 bases, with 8 bases left in between. Per the germline V gene, CDR1 is SQVTM and CDR2 is ANQGSEA. This CDR3 has 13 residues. DNA for the CDR3: TGCAGCGTTGTGAGAGGGAGCACAGATACGCAGTATTTT. Its translation is CSVVRGSTDTQYF.

CDR3 sequence: CASSSTGGNYGYTF. The CDR3 DNA follows: TGTGCCAGCAGTTCCACAGGGGGGAACTATGGCTACACCTTC. J is TRBJ1-2 and V is TRBV28, with TRBD1 matching over 8 bases. The CDR3 spans 14 residues. The V gene end was trimmed by 4 bases and the J gene end by 2 bases; junction bases not matched to a gene: 3. Per the germline V gene, CDR1 is MDHEN and CDR2 is SYDVKM.

This chain uses TRBV2 with TRBJ2-2; 8 nucleotides line up with TRBD1. This CDR3 is built from 15 residues. Per the germline V gene, CDR1 is SNHLY and CDR2 is FYNNEI. V shed 4 bases, J shed 1 base, and the junction held 2 bases outside the gene matches. DNA for the CDR3: TGTGCCAGCAGTGGGGACAGGCGGAACACCGGGGAGCTGTTTTTT. Its protein product is CASSGDRRNTGELFF.

This rearrangement joins TRBV2 to TRBJ2-3, with a weak D call TRBD2 (5 bases). There are 14 residues in the CDR3. The germline V and J ends were trimmed by 9 bases and 0 bases, with 13 bases remaining between them. Germline V gene lookup returns CDR1 SNHLY and CDR2 FYNNEI. For the CDR3, the DNA is TGTGCCAGATCCGGCGGGTTTAGCACAGATACGCAGTATTTT. This translates into CARSGGFSTDTQYF.